This TCR beta chain was captured by sequencing in a study of blood T cell repertoires in COVID-19 (dated by TCRdb to the early 2020s). With respect to the entire study: Samples from collaborators originated in the United States, Italy and Spain and spanned both the acute and convalescent phases of COVID-19. The prospective study material was composed of cDNA or gDNA derived from T cells, B-cell-depleted T cells, or PBMCs. The dataset comprised deeply sampled blood TCRbeta repertoires from subjects exposed to, actively infected with, or recovered from COVID-19. The repertoires were made available in a free public database intended to serve as a resource for research on the immune response to SARS-CoV-2. The samples were drawn from two sources: the first 160 participants of the ongoing ImmuneRACE study, and 1,000 to 1,500 subjects contributed by 6 global collaborators. Nearly every sample came with metadata listing a de-identified subject ID, COVID-19 status, age in years and sex. Where available, HLA class I and class II types were obtained from metadata supplied by the sample provider rather than from assay-based typing. The paper as a whole reports these results and caveats: How much clinical and demographic metadata was included differed by source and by participant, and the metadata was provided uncurated.

Trimmed from V: 5 bases; trimmed from J: 5 bases; junction bases lacking a gene match: 13. Spanning cysteine to phenylalanine, the CDR3 consists of 16 amino acids. Solely the CDR3 DNA is kept, with 48 bases framed from the first base. CDR1 and CDR2, looked up from the germline V gene (reference sequence), are SGHNT and YYREEE. One collaborating source in Seattle enrolled patients during active infection and followed them longitudinally through the course of disease. Collaborating institutions collected whole blood in K2EDTA tubes following their own protocols. For TCRbeta analysis, collaborators shipped samples as frozen whole blood, isolated PBMCs, or DNA extracted from either of those sample types. A word on this clone: Its cognate antigen has yet to be identified. Per-base quality was not reported, and no clone a single base away is much larger than it.

TCRbeta CDR3 regions were amplified from genomic DNA by means of the immunoSEQ Assay, a bias-controlled multiplex PCR. In the source study's methods: Within the assay, amplification of reference gene primers was used to estimate how many nucleated cells each sample contained. To quantify the absolute abundance of each unique TCRbeta CDR3 rearrangement, sequence reads were collapsed and filtered. Productive Simpson clonality was computed per sample as the square root of Simpson's diversity index over productive rearrangements. TCRdb took over this immuneACCESS table, retaining in-frame rearrangements with V and J assigned. Such tables are incomplete; in checked studies, under half of the missing clones stem from an unresolved V gene, and the remainder is unexplained. V and J calls and clone size follow that table, whereas D and trimming were derived from the DNA. The sample table shows roughly 410,000 clones, and 89% are seen once. Of the sample, around 1.5% falls within the top ten clones.

The clonotype comes from a woman between 35 and 50 years old with COVID-19, enrolled during active disease. The V and J segments used are TRBV5-4 and TRBJ2-3, and 8 junctional nucleotides match TRBD2. The sample taken for sequencing was peripheral blood. This receptor has the CDR3 CASSQLSGTRKDTQYF. The nucleotide sequence reads TGTGCCAGCAGTCAGCTATCCGGGACTAGAAAAGATACGCAGTATTTT.